This TCR beta chain was identified during a study of identical twins. Study results and limitations: Invariant T cells like MAIT and iNKT could partly confound the zero-insertion analyses.

The germline V gene has CDR1 SEHNR and CDR2 FQNEAQ (reference sequence). The CDR3 consists of 14 residues. Between the trimmed V and J ends, which lost 1 base and 11 bases, there was a span of 14 bases. Unique molecular identifiers were present on the cDNA, which also gained a universal primer site by template switching. Via MiXCR, TCRdb re-called the 5' RACE reads, giving one row per CDR3 protein. The sample contains 700,000 or so distinct CDR3 sequences, around 8.3% of which appear only once. On this clonotype itself: As yet, its antigen is unknown.

This same sample was also part of a study on yellow fever vaccine responses in identical twins.

The receptor's source is a woman aged 18-30 years in good health. What was sequenced was PBMCs. The chain carries TRBV7-9 and TRBJ1-4, with D tentatively TRBD1 (5 bases). CDR3 nucleotide sequence: TGTGCCAGCAGCTTAGAGGGGACGCTCCCGAAACTGTTTTTT. Protein sequence: CASSLEGTLPKLFF.